The source of this T cell receptor delta chain is a study of delta chain sequences of gamma delta T cells (dated by TCRdb to 2016 to 2017). The CDR3 goes from the cysteine to the phenylalanine over 19 residues. The retained sequence is limited to the CDR3, 57 bases, with the frame set at the first base. CDR1 and CDR2, per the germline V gene, are GEAIGNYY and EKD. Relative to germline, V is missing 3 bases and J is missing 2 bases, with 14 bases of the junction outside any gene match. Relative to its sample, this clone is large (0.1 to 1%). Its cognate antigen has yet to be identified. Base qualities are missing; no much larger clone stands one base away. Library construction relied on 5' RACE. TCRdb lists the instrument as Illumina MiSeq. TCRdb processed the public reads again with the CATT caller, after which rows with matching DNA were combined. The sample data list around 670 delta-chain clones, and just over 35% of these were observed just once. About 47% of the sample is taken by the ten largest.

Sequenced input: either unsorted cells or a sorted T cell fraction (not recorded which). The chain uses TRDV2 and TRDJ1; TRDD3 fits 13 bases in the junction. The clonotype was recovered from a human donor in good health. The DNA sequence is as follows: TGTGCCTGTGACGCAATCCTAACACTGGGGGATACGGGGACCGATAAACTCATCTTT. Its amino acids are CACDAILTLGDTGTDKLIF.